This TCR beta chain was sequenced in a study of cytomegalovirus exposure and HLA in healthy donors. PCR amplification relied on 60 Vbeta primers (plus 13 Jbeta primers). The assay was immunoSEQ multiplex PCR, and TCRdb's table has in-frame clones only and misses some. The sample consists of 150,000 to 200,000 clones, around 86% of them appearing once. The sequence came from a man aged 45-65 years in good health and CMV-seropositive. The specimen sequenced was PBMCs.

CDR3 in DNA: TGTGCCAGCAGCCCCGGGACAGGGGGCTACTACGAGCAGTACTTC. Translated: CASSPGTGGYYEQYF. This sequence joins TRBV7-3 and TRBJ2-7, with 12 bases identical to TRBD1. This CDR3 region has 15 residues. Per germline, CDR1 SGHTA and CDR2 FQGTGA. The junction had 5 bases not matched to a gene; V was cut back by 5 bases and J by 3 bases.